The entry below gives a single T cell receptor (beta chain) sequence along with its context. The entry originates in a study of blood T cell repertoires in COVID-19. Study context: The samples span acute and convalescent COVID-19 from the United States, Italy and Spain. From T cells, B-cell-depleted T cells, or PBMCs came the material, which was cDNA or gDNA.

There are 14 residues in the CDR3. CDR1 and CDR2 from the germline V gene are SNHLY and FYNNEI. V dropped 6 bases and J dropped 7; count of bases not matched to a gene: 12. Measured with immunoSEQ multiplex PCR; TCRdb has only the in-frame clones, and not every one. The top ten hold approximately 2.5% of the sample, which has 150,000 to 200,000 clones, 85% to 90% seen once. The gene calls are TRBV2 and TRBJ2-7, with 7 bases matching TRBD2. Material: peripheral blood. The receptor comes from a man aged 40-55 years with active or convalescent COVID-19. The CDR3 reads CASSPSGPAREQYF. For the CDR3, the DNA is TGTGCCAGCAGCCCTAGCGGCCCTGCAAGGGAGCAGTACTTC.